The following is a T cell receptor (beta chain) sequence with its context. No cognate antigen has been identified for it. Base qualities are missing; no much larger clone stands one base away. The sample comes from a study of control samples from healthy donors and cancer patients (dated by TCRdb to 2020 to 2022). For CDR1 and CDR2, the germline V gene lists MDHEN and SYDVKM. Its CDR3 holds 14 amino acids, cysteine through phenylalanine. The sequence is cut down to CDR3 DNA, 42 bases in frame from base 1. For this chain, trimming is 5 bases at the V end and 7 bases at the J end, and the number of junction bases without a gene match is 10. The library was prepared using the immunoSEQ multiplex PCR assay. Entries here come from immuneACCESS through TCRdb and include only in-frame sequences with V and J called. Some clones fail to appear in such tables; in the studies checked, an unresolved V gene covers under half of the shortfall, and the cause of the remainder is unknown. The sample table lists about 150,000 clones, around 88% of them with a count of one. The ten top clones hold more than 1.5% of the sample.

The sequencing sample was made of blood. The rearrangement combines TRBV28 with TRBJ1-1, with TRBD1 identical over 7 junction bases. The clonotype originates from a man younger than 30 in good health. DNA sequence: TGTGCCAGCAGTCACGCCCCCGGACAGGTTGAAGCTTTCTTT. This gives the protein CASSHAPGQVEAFF.